This T cell receptor (beta chain) was sequenced during a study of T-cell memory formation after mild COVID-19. The wider study: Largely, TCR clusters stayed within a single donor.

As concerns this clonotype: The antigen remains unidentified.

Each CDR3 protein is one row after TCRdb ran MiXCR on the 5' RACE reads. This table has 250,000 to 300,000 distinct CDR3 sequences, roughly 16% appearing once. Findings and limits, study-wide: Among clones peaking at day 37 in the second wave, SARS-CoV-2 specificity remained unconfirmed. The main location of contracting CD4+ clones was CM and EM, and that of contracting CD8+ clones was EMRA. Clones shrinking from day 15 to 85 showed even CD4/CD8 mixes; later expanders tilted CD4+.

Trimming took 4 bases from V and 2 from J; bases not matched to a gene: 3. The CDR3 sequence is 14 residues long. From germline, CDR1 is SGHTA and CDR2 FQGNSA. The specimen was PBMCs or a T cell subset sorted from them (not recorded which). This sequence joins TRBV7-2 and TRBJ2-7; 9 bases align to TRBD1. The sequence derives from a man aged 18 to 35 who had mild COVID-19 (a few samples of this study predate the infection). Cell type and time point are not known. The CDR3 bases are TGTGCCAGCAGCTCCCGGACAGGGGCCTACGAGCAGTACTTC. Translated: CASSSRTGAYEQYF.